The T cell receptor beta chain under discussion was sequenced for a study of cytomegalovirus exposure and HLA in healthy donors. General study findings and limits: According to the study, around 150 TCR beta chains were cytomegalovirus-associated. Later analysis demonstrated an association between a missense DCLRE1C variant and TCR beta V- and J-gene trimming. By HLA locus, TCR association rates varied in a later analysis, with DRB1 showing the most and HLA-C the fewest. At a 0.05 false discovery rate, a later analysis found some 18,000 TCR beta sequences to be associated with HLA alleles.

CDR3 size: 19 residues. V lost 0 bases, J lost 7 bases, and 18 bases stayed unmatched. From germline, CDR1 is WSHSY and CDR2 SAAADI. PCR involved 60 Vbeta and 13 Jbeta primers. Method: immunoSEQ multiplex PCR; TCRdb's copy keeps in-frame clones and lacks some. The table shows 100,000 to 150,000 clones, with roughly 72% occurring only once. Notes on this clone: The antigen is unknown.

This sequence joins TRBV10-2 and TRBJ1-5; TRBD1 aligns across 7 bases. Sequences were obtained from PBMCs. The sequence derives from a male donor in good health and CMV-seronegative. Here the CDR3 DNA reads TGCGCCAGCAGTGAGTCTTTGACCCGTTACAGGGGAGGTTGGCAGCCCCAGCATTTT. Translating gives CASSESLTRYRGGWQPQHF.